This entry is about one TCR beta chain. Its target antigen remains unknown. The sample holds no much larger clone one base away, and base qualities are not on file. The entry originates in a study of beta chain features in type 1 diabetes (dated by TCRdb to the late 2010s). In terms of the full investigation: Mean age, gender distribution, total cell number and subset yield did not differ between patients and healthy donors. Across all samples, some 99 million sorted cells were examined, and cell number per subset correlated strongly with RNA yield. In the study, recently diagnosed type 1 diabetes patients and matched healthy donors were compared on the TCRB repertoires of their sorted circulating CD4+ T cell subsets. Regulatory and stem cell-like memory subsets were obtained from only 8 patients and about 8 healthy donors, while naive and central memory subsets were obtained from all 30 or so donors.

All of the isolated RNA was reverse transcribed with the High Capacity cDNA Reverse Transcription Kit, so expressed TCRB transcripts were sequenced. Deep immunoSEQ sequencing was applied to naive, central memory and regulatory T cell samples, giving an average of roughly 3.5 million total reads per sample. After sorted cells were lysed in RLT buffer, RNA was extracted with DNase-treated RNeasy Micro or Mini kits, with the choice depending on cell number. To prevent cross-contamination, every cell subset was processed on its own, while patient and healthy donor samples were processed together. The immunoSEQ multiplex PCR was used to amplify TCRB sequences from cDNA, generating 87-bp fragments that spanned the CDR3 region. Amplicons were sequenced on the Illumina HiSeq platform. Regarding the original processing steps: Synthetic template baselines were used to correct PCR bias computationally, reads within Hamming distance 2 were collapsed, and singletons that could not be merged were discarded. Reads were aligned against IMGT to assign V, D and J genes, CDR3 length and insertions or deletions at six rearrangement sites. Within each subset, clonotype counts were normalized to sorted cell number, after which true diversity and Gini coefficients were computed with the tcR R package. Repertoire sharing was quantified using the overlap coefficient calculated on TCRB nucleotide sequences. Out-of-frame TCRB sequences from naive cells were analyzed to stand in for the pre-selection repertoire. TCRdb carries this immuneACCESS record with in-frame sequences only. Its versions omit some clonotypes, under half of them owing to an unresolved V gene in the studies checked, with the rest unexplained. From that table come the V and J calls and clone size; the DNA was used to work out D and trimming. Recorded for this sample are some 660,000 clones; around an eighth of them occurred a single time. The leading ten clones occupy 0.035% to 0.045% of the sample.

A single peripheral blood draw of approximately 100 mL on average was collected from each donor into heparinised tubes. Using a panel that included CD45RO, CCR7, CD25, CD127, CD95 and CD27, naive, central memory, regulatory and stem cell-like memory CD4+ T cells were sorted on a BD FACSAria II. A purity above 98% was achieved for all sorted populations. PBMCs were isolated immediately by Lymphoprep density gradient centrifugation and stained directly without culture. So that batch effects would be minimized, each experiment stained and sorted samples in pairs, pairing one healthy donor with one patient. V ends up 6 bases short and J 0 bases short, with an unmatched junction base count of 6. CDR1 and CDR2, looked up from the germline V gene, are SQVTM and ANQGSEA. The CDR3 sequence holds 15 residues, the cysteine and phenylalanine included. CDR3 DNA is the only sequence kept; it has 45 bases, read in frame from the first base.

On the study overall, not on this receptor specifically: Naive, central memory and regulatory TCRB repertoires appeared to be more similar among patients than among healthy donors. Because cDNA rather than genomic DNA was sequenced, highly expressing activated cells could have been over-represented, although no difference in activation and CD3 levels was found between groups. Only small numbers of individuals were included in the HLA sub-analyses, which left unresolved whether HLA type had any influence on TCRB rearrangement. In all four CD4+ subsets, TCRB CDR3 length was moderately but significantly shorter in type 1 diabetes patients. Shorter templates might have been favored by PCR, but patient and control samples were amplified and corrected together, so both groups would have been affected equally by any skew. At VDJ recombination sites, type 1 diabetes patients had fewer insertions and more deleted nucleotides, which implies abnormalities in thymic rearrangement.

Sequencing was performed on naive CD4+ T cells from blood. The sample's cell subset or site label, decoded: true naive CD4+ T cells. The sequence links TRBV29-1 to TRBJ2-5; TRBD2 agrees with 11 junctional bases. The receptor was isolated from a man aged 18 to 29 with type 1 diabetes. CDR3 sequence: CSVTPGLADQETQYF. The DNA sequence follows: TGCAGCGTGACTCCGGGACTAGCGGACCAAGAGACCCAGTACTTC.